The rows below give T cell receptor beta chains drawn from one sample of a study of T-cell reconstitution after alpha-beta-depleted transplantation in children. TCRdb itself ran the PCR reads through MiXCR, one entry per CDR3 protein. The sample has about 290,000 distinct CDR3 sequences; about 9.4% are singletons. This specimen consisted of PBMCs, obtained before TCRalphabeta/CD19-depleted stem cell transplant. Every receptor here comes from a boy less than two years old with acute myeloid leukemia, due to receive a stem cell transplant. The CDR3 runs from the conserved cysteine through the conserved F or W. The D gene is left open where the match is weak. Rows give clone size only sometimes, using once, few, many, or a class for an expanded clone.

many . TRBJ2-7 TRBV7-9 CASSSSGRPYEQYF TGTGCCAGCAGCAGCAGCGGGCGACCCTACGAGCAGTACTTC
. TRBD1 TRBJ1-4 TRBV20-1 CSAREEGAANEKLFF TGCAGTGCTAGAGAGGAGGGGGCAGCTAATGAAAAACTGTTTTTT
many . TRBJ1-5 TRBV11-2 CASSLRGEQPQHF TGTGCCAGCAGCTTACGGGGGGAGCAGCCCCAGCATTTT
few TRBD1 TRBJ2-7 TRBV3-1 CASSQGQGWLYEQYF TGTGCCAGCAGCCAAGGACAGGGCTGGCTCTACGAGCAGTACTTC
many . TRBJ2-1 TRBV11-2 CASTNRNEQFF TGTGCCAGCACCAACAGAAATGAGCAGTTCTTC
many TRBD2 TRBJ2-1 TRBV7-3 CASSPRASGRVNEQFF TGTGCCAGCAGCCCCCGGGCTAGCGGGAGGGTAAATGAGCAGTTCTTC
many . TRBJ1-1 TRBV7-9 CASSGQTNTEAFF TGTGCCAGCAGCGGACAGACAAACACTGAAGCTTTCTTT
many TRBD2 TRBJ2-1 TRBV12-5 CASGHGLAGGPKFF TGTGCTAGTGGCCACGGATTAGCGGGGGGGCCGAAGTTCTTC
many TRBD1 TRBJ2-3 TRBV20-1 CSARGQPFTDTQYF TGCAGTGCTCGGGGACAGCCTTTCACAGATACGCAGTATTTT
many . TRBJ1-1 TRBV5-1 CASSPRQSLNTEAFF TGCGCCAGCAGCCCTAGACAGTCCCTGAACACTGAAGCTTTCTTT
many TRBD1 TRBJ2-5 TRBV5-1 CASSYGQGYQETQYF TGCGCCAGCAGCTATGGACAGGGGTATCAAGAGACCCAGTACTTC
. TRBD2 TRBJ2-1 TRBV20-1 CSAPALAGTYNEQFF TGCAGTGCCCCCGCCCTAGCGGGTACGTACAATGAGCAGTTCTTC
many . TRBJ2-1 TRBV6-5 CASRATSNEQFF TGTGCCAGCAGGGCGACCTCCAATGAGCAGTTCTTC
. . TRBJ1-6 TRBV7-3 CASSLRLGGSPLHF TGTGCCAGCAGCTTAAGGCTGGGAGGTTCACCCCTCCACTTT
many TRBD1 TRBJ1-5 TRBV27 CASKTGLGNQPQHF TGTGCCAGCAAGACAGGGCTGGGCAATCAGCCCCAGCATTTT
. TRBD1 TRBJ1-5 TRBV15 CATSRSRDRGYQPQHF TGTGCCACCAGCAGAAGCCGGGACAGGGGTTATCAGCCCCAGCATTTT
many . TRBJ1-5 TRBV29-1 CSVITGVPNQPQHF TGCAGCGTCATTACTGGGGTCCCCAATCAGCCCCAGCATTTT
. . TRBJ1-5 TRBV12-3/TRBV12-4 CASSQRFGQPQHF TGTGCCAGCAGCCAGAGGTTTGGTCAGCCCCAGCATTTT
many . TRBJ2-5 TRBV20-1 CSASRTGRETQYF TGCAGTGCTAGTCGCACAGGGAGAGAGACCCAGTACTTC
many . TRBJ2-5 TRBV7-2 CASSLGQGMATQYF TGTGCCAGCAGCTTAGGGCAGGGTATGGCGACCCAGTACTTC
. . TRBJ1-2 TRBV12-3/TRBV12-4 CASSLSRGYYGYTF TGTGCCAGCAGTTTGAGTCGCGGATACTATGGCTACACCTTC
many TRBD1 TRBJ1-1 TRBV14 CASSIGTGVTEAFF TGTGCCAGCAGTATTGGGACAGGGGTTACTGAAGCTTTCTTT
. TRBD1 TRBJ2-7 TRBV9 CASSPRGQGQQYF TGTGCCAGCAGCCCCCGCGGACAGGGGCAGCAGTACTTC